Listed below are T cell receptor beta chains from one sample, sequenced in a study of T cell repertoires in cytomegalovirus infection. From the reads, TCRdb called clonotypes with MiXCR, one entry per CDR3 protein. The sample holds roughly 500,000 distinct CDR3 sequences; 11% are singletons and the top ten take 10% to 13%. Sequencing was performed on PBMCs. Every receptor here comes from a human donor in good health (CMV status not recorded). Some clones in this sample may be carry-over from other donors' samples. The CDR3 runs from the conserved cysteine through the conserved F or W. The D gene is left open where the match is weak. Where a row states a size, it is once, few, many or the class of an expanded clone; other rows omit it.

size	V	D	J	DNA	CDR3
few	TRBV20-1	.	TRBJ1-4	TGCAGTGTAAGAGGGCCAGGGCTTTTTGAAAAACTGTTTTTT	CSVRGPGLFEKLFF
many	TRBV11-2	.	TRBJ2-1	TGTGCCAGCAGCTTGGGACAAGCCTACAATGAGCAGTTCTTC	CASSLGQAYNEQFF
many	TRBV7-2	.	TRBJ1-2	TGTGCCAGCAGCCGTAGGGGGGAGGGCTACACCTTC	CASSRRGEGYTF
.	TRBV23-1	TRBD1	TRBJ1-5	TGCGCCAGCAGTCAATCACAGGGGATGGGCAATCAGCCCCAGCATTTT	CASSQSQGMGNQPQHF
many	TRBV29-1	.	TRBJ1-1	TGCAGCGTCACCGGGATCATTTTGAACACTGAAGCTTTCTTT	CSVTGIILNTEAFF
.	TRBV18	.	TRBJ2-7	TGTGCCAGCTCACCGGGGACGGTACGGCAGTACTTC	CASSPGTVRQYF
many	TRBV12-3/TRBV12-4	.	TRBJ1-3	TGTGCCAGCAGTTTACTCCTTTACTCTGGAAACACCATATATTTT	CASSLLLYSGNTIYF
.	TRBV2	TRBD1	TRBJ2-5	TGTGCCAGCAGCGACAGGGTCCACGGGACCCAGTACTTC	CASSDRVHGTQYF
many	TRBV7-3	TRBD1	TRBJ2-7	TGTGCCAGCAGCCCCGGGACAGGGGGAACCTACGAGCAGTACTTC	CASSPGTGGTYEQYF
many	TRBV27	TRBD2	TRBJ2-7	TGTGCCAGCACGTGTTGTTGTGTAGCGGGATCCTACGAGCAGTACTTC	CASTCCCVAGSYEQYF
.	TRBV20-1	.	TRBJ2-3	TGCAGTGCTAGAGGCCCCAGGACAGATACGCAGTATTTT	CSARGPRTDTQYF
many	TRBV28	TRBD2	TRBJ2-1	TGTGCCAGCAGCAGCACTAGCGGGAGGGCCGCGACTTATGAGCAGTTCTTC	CASSSTSGRAATYEQFF
.	TRBV5-1	TRBD1	TRBJ2-2	TGCGCCAGTGGGACAGCTTCGGACACCGGGGAGCTGTTTTTT	CASGTASDTGELFF
many	TRBV28	TRBD1	TRBJ2-1	TGTGCCAGCAGTTTACCCGGGACAGGGGGCTACAATGAGCAGTTCTTC	CASSLPGTGGYNEQFF
.	TRBV2	.	TRBJ1-3	TGTGCCAGCAGTGAATGGAACACCGGGCGGAACACCATATATTTT	CASSEWNTGRNTIYF
many	TRBV7-8	TRBD2	TRBJ2-5	TGTGCCAGCAGCTTCAACCGGGGGGAACAAGAGACCCAGTACTTC	CASSFNRGEQETQYF
many	TRBV7-8	.	TRBJ2-5	TGTGCCAGCAGCTTAACGGGGAGCCAAGAGACCCAGTACTTC	CASSLTGSQETQYF
many	TRBV12-3/TRBV12-4	.	TRBJ2-2	TGTGCCAGCAGTTTGCCCAACGGGGAGCTGTTTTTT	CASSLPNGELFF
.	TRBV9	TRBD2	TRBJ2-5	TGTGCCAGCAGTCCCTCGGCTAGCGGTCTGGAGGAGACCCAGTACTTC	CASSPSASGLEETQYF
many	TRBV3-1	.	TRBJ1-1	TGTGCCAGCAGCCAAGCAACCGGGACACAGAACACTGAAGCTTTCTTT	CASSQATGTQNTEAFF
.	TRBV11-3	TRBD2	TRBJ2-3	TGTGCCAGCAGCAGGGGACTAGTCTCAGATACGCAGTATTTT	CASSRGLVSDTQYF
many	TRBV11-2	.	TRBJ2-5	TGTGCCAGCAGCTTAGATTGGGGGTCTCGCGCGGAGACCCAGTACTTC	CASSLDWGSRAETQYF
.	TRBV29-1	.	TRBJ2-5	TGCACCGTACAACAGGGTTTGGAGACCCAGTACTTC	CTVQQGLETQYF
many	TRBV5-5	.	TRBJ1-5	TGTGCCAGCCGCGACGGGCAGGGGAGAAATCAGCCCCAGCATTTT	CASRDGQGRNQPQHF
many	TRBV29-1	.	TRBJ2-4	TGCAGCGTTGAGGAAGACCTAGCCAAAAACATTCAGTACTTC	CSVEEDLAKNIQYF
.	TRBV20-1	.	TRBJ1-2	TGCAGTGCTAGTGGCGGCTTCTTTCCTTCCGGCTACACCTTC	CSASGGFFPSGYTF
many	TRBV7-6	TRBD1	TRBJ1-2	TGTGCCAGCAGCTTAGCGGGACAGGGAAATGGCTACACCTTC	CASSLAGQGNGYTF
many	TRBV7-2	.	TRBJ1-1	TGTGCCAGCAGCTTTACAGGAATGGCTTTCTTT	CASSFTGMAFF
many	TRBV27	TRBD1	TRBJ1-5	TGTGCCAGCAGTTTAGGACAGGCGGGCAATCAGCCCCAGCATTTT	CASSLGQAGNQPQHF
few	TRBV2	.	TRBJ1-4	TGTGCCAGCAGTGAGCGAGGGGGAAATGAAAAACTGTTTTTT	CASSERGGNEKLFF
many	TRBV20-1	.	TRBJ2-1	TGCAGTGCTAGAGACCTTAGGAACCACGGCGAGCAGTTCTTC	CSARDLRNHGEQFF
many	TRBV7-6	.	TRBJ2-5	TGTGCCAGCAGCTCCCAGGAGGGGGATTGGGAGACCCAGTACTTC	CASSSQEGDWETQYF
many	TRBV11-1	TRBD1	TRBJ1-1	TGTGCCAGCAGCCCACACCGGGACAGGGAAGCTTTCTTT	CASSPHRDREAFF
.	TRBV3-1	.	TRBJ1-2	TGTGCCAGCAGCCATGACGACGGTCCCTATGGCTACACCTTC	CASSHDDGPYGYTF
.	TRBV3-1	.	TRBJ2-5	TGTGCCAGCAGCCAAGAACCGGGAGAGACCCAGTACTTC	CASSQEPGETQYF
.	TRBV30	.	TRBJ2-1	TGTGCCGGGGGTCGTCGGGATACGATCAATGAGCAGTTCTTC	CAGGRRDTINEQFF
many	TRBV12-3/TRBV12-4	TRBD1	TRBJ1-2	TGTGCCAGCACCCGTCCCGGGACAGGCAGCGGCTACACCTTC	CASTRPGTGSGYTF
.	TRBV5-6	.	TRBJ1-2	TGTGCCAGCAGCTTCGCGCGAGCTAACTATGGCTACACCTTC	CASSFARANYGYTF
.	TRBV20-1	TRBD2	TRBJ2-7	TGCAGTGCTAGAGCGCTAGCGGGAGGGCCATACGAGCAGTACTTC	CSARALAGGPYEQYF
many	TRBV6-5	TRBD2	TRBJ2-3	TGTGCCAGCAGTTACGGCGGGAGGGGGACAGATACGCAGTATTTT	CASSYGGRGTDTQYF